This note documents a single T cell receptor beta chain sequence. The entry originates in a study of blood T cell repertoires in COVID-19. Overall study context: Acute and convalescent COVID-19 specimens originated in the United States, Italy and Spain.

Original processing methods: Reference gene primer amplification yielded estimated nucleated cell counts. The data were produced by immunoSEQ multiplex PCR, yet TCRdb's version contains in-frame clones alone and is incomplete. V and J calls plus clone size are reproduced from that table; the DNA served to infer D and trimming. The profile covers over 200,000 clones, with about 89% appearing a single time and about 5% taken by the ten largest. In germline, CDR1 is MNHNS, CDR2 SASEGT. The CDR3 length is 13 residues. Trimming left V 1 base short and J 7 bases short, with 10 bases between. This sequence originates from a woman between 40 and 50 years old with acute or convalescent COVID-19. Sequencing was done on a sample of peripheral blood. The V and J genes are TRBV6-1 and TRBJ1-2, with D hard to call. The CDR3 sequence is CASSEGRTVGYTF. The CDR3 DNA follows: TGTGCCAGCAGTGAAGGAAGAACGGTTGGCTACACCTTC.